This entry lists 2 T cell receptor beta chains sequenced from one sample in a study of T cells after posttransplantation cyclophosphamide. A marrow graft followed busulfan-fludarabine conditioning, with cyclophosphamide on days +3 and +4. TCRdb keeps only in-frame clones here, not all; method: immunoSEQ multiplex PCR. The table lists 16,000 or so clones, with no singletons. The starting material was PBMCs, obtained after allogeneic stem cell transplant with posttransplant cyclophosphamide. The origin of the receptors is a female patient in her 30s who received an allogeneic stem cell transplant from a related donor, was CMV-positive, and had no GVHD. Some T cells may be the graft donor's.

This clone was counted many times. The genes are TRBV27 and TRBJ2-7, with D possibly being TRBD2 (6 bases). With 3 bases removed from V and 0 bases from J, the gap between germline ends came to 9 bases. CDR3 length equals 14 residues. The germline V gene has CDR1 MNHEY and CDR2 SMNVEV (reference sequence). The CDR3 here is CASSLAGSSYEQYF. In DNA, the CDR3 is TGTGCCAGCAGTTTGGCGGGAAGCTCCTACGAGCAGTACTTC.

This clone has at least ten counts. This chain joins TRBV5-1 and TRBJ1-4; D is unclear. The germline CDR1 and CDR2 sequences are SGHRS and YFSETQ. V was cut by 2 bases and J by 7 bases, with 9 bases left in between. The CDR3 consists of 13 residues. The CDR3 DNA follows: TGCGCCAGCAGCTTTTCATCGGGTGAAAAACTGTTTTTT. It is translated as CASSFSSGEKLFF.